The TCR beta chain under discussion was sequenced for a study of T cell responses to AZD1222 COVID-19 vaccine. Study results and limitations: The study reported that nearly half of spike-specific TCRs target unmutated variant regions. No day 14 peak samples; only post-peak repertoires were characterized.

On this clone itself: Its antigen remains unidentified.

Libraries were prepared by immunoSEQ multiplex PCR; TCRdb keeps only in-frame clonotypes and omits some of them. Of some 170,000 clones in the sample, approximately 87% are singletons; the top ten hold around 4.5%. CDR3 length: 15 residues. Trimming removed 1 base at V and 6 bases at J, with 13 bases between. The germline CDR1 and CDR2 sequences are KGHSH and LQKENI. This specimen was peripheral blood, taken 28 days after the second AZD1222 dose. The sequence came from an adult who received the AZD1222 COVID-19 vaccine. This chain connects TRBV18 to TRBJ1-5; a possible D gene is TRBD1 (5 bases). This chain's CDR3 is CASSPQTAGSQPQHF. CDR3 sequence (DNA): TGTGCCAGCTCACCACAGACAGCCGGCAGTCAGCCCCAGCATTTT.